This TCR beta chain appears in the sequencing data of a study of response to subunit inactivated influenza vaccine. TCRdb re-analysed the RT-PCR reads in MiXCR, keeping a single row per CDR3 protein. The sample records some 850,000 distinct CDR3 sequences, less than 20% being singletons. The length of the CDR3 is 16 residues. After removal of 4 bases from V and 2 bases from J, the junction contained 9 bases not matched to a gene. The germline gives CDR1 ENHRY, CDR2 SYGVKD. The sample here was PBMCs from blood, taken more than 4 days after vaccination. This chain uses TRBV10-3 with TRBJ2-7; 9 nucleotides agree with TRBD1. The TCR sequence derives from a man aged 45-60 years who received an inactivated influenza vaccine. This CDR3 reads CAISARQGVTAYEQYF. Written as DNA, the CDR3 is TGTGCCATCAGTGCCCGACAGGGGGTGACGGCCTACGAGCAGTACTTC.